This T cell receptor beta chain was documented in a study of spatial heterogeneity in lung cancer. TCRdb recomputed calls from the 5' RACE reads with MiXCR, one row per CDR3 protein. The table records 7,500 to 10,000 distinct CDR3 sequences, 23% of them present only once. Trimming left V 6 bases short and J 2 bases short, with 13 bases between. The germline CDR1 and CDR2 sequences are SQVTM and ANQGSEA. This CDR3 contains 13 residues. The time point: blood at routine non-recurrence follow-up after resection. This clonotype has only a few counts. The chain uses TRBV29-1 and TRBJ2-5, with a weak D call TRBD2 (6 bases). The TCR comes from a female donor with early-stage non-small cell lung cancer. The sample consisted of PBMCs, taken at follow-up. The CDR3, as DNA: TGCAGCGTCTCGGGAGACTCACAAGAGACCCAGTACTTC. Amino acids: CSVSGDSQETQYF.